These 25 T cell receptor beta chains were sequenced from one sample in a study of T cell responses to AZD1222 COVID-19 vaccine. Here immunoSEQ multiplex PCR was the method, and the copy in TCRdb shows in-frame clones only, minus some. Of around 150,000 clones listed, roughly nine tenths are singletons. The sequencing here drew on peripheral blood, taken 28 days after the second AZD1222 dose. Receptors originate from an adult who received the AZD1222 COVID-19 vaccine.

The chain has TRBV19 and TRBJ1-6; D remains ambiguous. The CDR3 totals 13 residues. CDR1 and CDR2 from the germline V gene are LNHDA and SQIVND (reference sequence). The V and J ends lost 6 bases and 7 bases respectively, with 10 bases between them. The CDR3: CASSPSENSPLHF. The CDR3 DNA is TGTGCCAGTAGCCCCAGTGAGAATTCACCCCTCCACTTT. Full variable domain (remainder filled in from reference TRBV19 and TRBJ1-6): DGGITQSPKYLFRKEGQNVTLSCEQNLNHDAMYWYRQDPGQGLRLIYYSQIVNDFQKGDIAEGYSVSREKKESFPLTVTSAQKNPTAFYLCASSPSENSPLHFGNGTRLTVT.

The chain employs TRBV9 and TRBJ1-2; 7 bases are a match to TRBD1. The CDR3 has 13 amino acids. Germline CDR1 SGDLS, CDR2 YYNGEE. With V trimmed by 4 bases and J by 7 bases, 7 bases remained unmatched. The CDR3 here is CASSPDRVGGYTF. CDR3 DNA sequence: TGTGCCAGCAGCCCAGACAGGGTGGGTGGCTACACCTTC.

This clone appeared a single time. The chain joins TRBV10-3 to TRBJ2-7; 7 bases match TRBD2. The CDR3 loop spans 14 amino acids. Germline V gene sequence: CDR1 ENHRY, CDR2 SYGVKD. Germline trimming cut 7 bases from V and 3 bases from J; bases unmatched to any gene: 9. The CDR3 nucleotides are TGTGCCATCAATGGGCGGGGGAGAGACTACGAGCAGTACTTC. Its protein is CAINGRGRDYEQYF.

This chain uses TRBV7-8 with TRBJ2-3, with unresolved D. Per germline, CDR1 SGHVS and CDR2 FQNEAQ. The CDR3 covers 14 residues. The ends were cut back, 1 base at V and 2 bases at J, with 7 bases in the middle. The CDR3 region has the DNA TGTGCCAGCAGCTTAGACAGTACCACAGATACGCAGTATTTT. Protein product: CASSLDSTTDTQYF.

The chain employs TRBV27 and TRBJ2-7; D is possibly TRBD1 or TRBD2 (5 bases each). The CDR3 contains 15 residues. The germline V gene has CDR1 MNHEY and CDR2 SMNVEV (reference sequence). Trimming took off 5 bases at V and 1 base at J, with 15 bases between the two ends. The CDR3 sequence is CASSLAGRESYEQYF. CDR3 in DNA: TGTGCCAGCAGTCTTGCAGGCAGGGAGTCCTACGAGCAGTACTTC.

The chain carries TRBV5-1 and TRBJ1-1; no definite D call. The CDR3 loop spans 13 amino acids. The germline gives CDR1 SGHRS, CDR2 YFSETQ. Trimming cost V 4 bases and J 0 bases, with 7 bases left between them. CDR3 residues: CASSGQVNTEAFF. The DNA for the CDR3 is TGCGCCAGCAGCGGCCAGGTGAACACTGAAGCTTTCTTT.

The gene calls are TRBV27 and TRBJ1-1; 10 nucleotides align to TRBD1. V lost 3 bases to trimming and J lost 3 bases; unmatched junction nucleotides: 13. This CDR3 contains 18 residues. Germline V gives CDR1 MNHEY, CDR2 SMNVEV (reference sequence). CDR3 in amino acids: CASSFSPGTGEEDTEAFF. DNA of the CDR3: TGTGCCAGCAGTTTTTCTCCTGGGACAGGGGAGGAGGACACTGAAGCTTTCTTT.

The V call is TRBV5-1, the J call TRBJ2-2, with 10 bases fitting TRBD2. Looked up from germline, CDR1 is SGHRS and CDR2 is YFSETQ. CDR3 size: 16 residues. V gave up 0 bases and J gave up 1 base; unmatched junction bases: 0. This chain's CDR3 is CASSLGLAGNTGELFF. The CDR3 DNA sequence: TGCGCCAGCAGCTTGGGACTAGCGGGGAACACCGGGGAGCTGTTTTTT.

J is TRBJ2-5 and V is TRBV7-9, with D perhaps matching TRBD2 (6 bases). The CDR3 consists of 14 residues. Germline-derived CDR1 and CDR2 are SEHNR and FQNEAQ (reference sequence). V gave up 4 bases and J gave up 2 bases, with 11 bases separating them. The CDR3 DNA reads as TGTGCCAGCAGCTCTGCGGGAACACAAGAGACCCAGTACTTC. Its translation: CASSSAGTQETQYF.

This CDR3 reads CASSLVSGDTEAFF. For the CDR3, the DNA is TGCGCCAGCAGCTTGGTGTCAGGGGACACTGAAGCTTTCTTT. This rearrangement joins TRBV5-1 to TRBJ1-1; possibly TRBD1 for D (6 bases). Germline CDR1 SGHRS, CDR2 YFSETQ. V shed 0 bases and J shed 3 bases, with 9 bases lying between them. This CDR3 contains 14 residues.

This clone was observed a few times. The chain employs TRBV5-1 and TRBJ1-4; TRBD1 aligns across 9 bases. V lost 5 bases to trimming and J lost 8 bases; unmatched junction nucleotides: 10. The CDR3 has 15 amino acids. CDR1 and CDR2 (germline): SGHRS, YFSETQ. The CDR3 region has the DNA TGCGCCAGCAGAGGACAGGGGTTTTATAGAGAAAAACTGTTTTTT. It encodes CASRGQGFYREKLFF.

This chain joins TRBV12-3 or TRBV12-4 and TRBJ1-2; a possible D gene is TRBD1 (5 bases). Trimming shortened V by 6 bases and J by 8 bases, and 10 bases separated the two germline ends. The CDR3 has 11 amino acids. CDR3 loop: CASRYRQGYTF. The CDR3 bases are TGTGCCAGCAGGTACAGACAGGGCTACACCTTC.

This rearrangement joins TRBV5-6 to TRBJ1-4; D uncertain. The CDR3 is 17 amino acids. V lost 1 base, J lost 0 bases, and 13 bases lay in between. The germline CDR1 and CDR2 sequences are SGHDT and YYEEEE. The chain's CDR3 is CASSLRAGSATNEKLFF. The CDR3 coding sequence is TGTGCCAGCAGCTTGAGGGCAGGTAGTGCAACTAATGAAAAACTGTTTTTT.

The J gene is TRBJ1-3, the V gene TRBV5-1, with TRBD1 identical over 8 bases. The V segment lost 0 bases and the J segment 8 bases; nucleotides outside the gene matches: 7. The CDR3 spans 15 residues. Germline CDR1 reads SGHRS; CDR2 reads YFSETQ. This chain's CDR3 is CASSLAPDREYTIYF. CDR3 sequence (DNA): TGCGCCAGCAGCTTGGCCCCGGACAGGGAGTACACCATATATTTT.

V is TRBV5-3 and J is TRBJ1-5, with a possible D match to TRBD1 (6 bases). TRBV5-3 is labeled an ORF, and its function is uncertain. The CDR3 has 14 residues. Trimming took 4 bases from V and 2 from J, leaving 10 bases between them. The CDR3 protein is CARSPKGGNQPQHF. The DNA for the CDR3 is TGTGCCAGAAGCCCCAAGGGGGGCAATCAGCCCCAGCATTTT.

V usage is TRBV6-5 and J usage is TRBJ2-2; TRBD1 agrees at 8 bases. Germline V CDR1 and CDR2: MNHEY, SVGAGI. With 7 bases clipped from V and 6 bases from J, the junction kept 4 bases outside the gene matches. This CDR3 has 13 amino acids. CDR3 coding DNA: TGTGCCAGCATAGAGACAGGGGCCGGGGAGCTGTTTTTT. Its protein is CASIETGAGELFF.

This chain joins TRBV28 and TRBJ2-3, with 7 bases fitting TRBD1. CDR1 and CDR2 from the germline V gene are MDHEN and SYDVKM. The CDR3 runs 12 residues. The V gene end was trimmed by 7 bases and the J gene end by 9 bases; junction bases not matched to a gene: 7. The DNA for the CDR3 is TGTGCCAGCAAGGTTACAGGGGTGACGCAGTATTTT. It codes for CASKVTGVTQYF. The whole variable domain, remainder taken from reference TRBV28 and TRBJ2-3, is DVKVTQSSRYLVKRTGEKVFLECVQDMDHENMFWYRQDPGLGLRLIYFSYDVKMKEKGDIPEGYSVSREKKERFSLILESASTNQTSMYLCASKVTGVTQYFGPGTRLTVL.

The chain couples TRBV6-4 to TRBJ2-1, with 8 nucleotides matching TRBD1. The trim removed 6 bases at V and 6 bases at J, leaving 7 bases unmatched. The germline V gene encodes CDR1 MRHNA and CDR2 SNTAGT. The CDR3 contains 14 residues. CDR3 loop: CASSADRASNEQFF. The CDR3 bases are TGTGCCAGCAGCGCGGACAGGGCGAGCAATGAGCAGTTCTTC.

The V and J genes are TRBV6-5 and TRBJ1-1; maybe TRBD1 (6 bases). The CDR3 has 13 residues. CDR1 is MNHEY, CDR2 SVGAGI, per germline. Trimming took 5 bases from V and 8 from J, leaving 15 bases between them. CDR3 coding DNA: TGTGCCAGCAGTACCCCAGGGGTTGCGGAAGCTTTCTTT. It is translated as CASSTPGVAEAFF.

V and J are TRBV7-9 and TRBJ2-3; no clear D. CDR1 SEHNR and CDR2 FQNEAQ come from the germline V gene (reference sequence). The CDR3 sequence is 14 residues long. The germline V and J ends were trimmed by 6 bases and 5 bases, with 15 bases remaining between them. CDR3 sequence reads: CASSYSNFRDTQYF. CDR3 sequence (DNA): TGTGCCAGCAGTTATAGCAACTTTAGAGATACGCAGTATTTT. The full variable domain, completed using reference TRBV7-9 and TRBJ2-3, is DTGVSQNPRHKITKRGQNVTFRCDPISEHNRLYWYRQTLGQGPEFLTYFQNEAQLEKSRLLSDRFSAERPKGSFSTLEIQRTEQGDSAMYLCASSYSNFRDTQYFGPGTRLTVL.

This sequence joins TRBV27 and TRBJ1-2, with D hard to call. The germline gives CDR1 MNHEY, CDR2 SMNVEV (reference sequence). V was cut by 0 bases and J by 8 bases, with 7 bases left in between. The CDR3 covers 12 residues. The CDR3 coding sequence is TGTGCCAGCAGTTTATCAGGGAGCGGCTACACCTTC. It is translated as CASSLSGSGYTF.

This chain joins TRBV6-5 and TRBJ1-1; the D is unclear. CDR3 size: 14 residues. Deletions cut 8 bases from V and 3 bases from J, with 16 bases between. The germline V gene encodes CDR1 MNHEY and CDR2 SVGAGI. This CDR3 is CASGRRGADTEAFF. As DNA, the CDR3 is TGTGCCAGCGGTAGACGGGGTGCGGACACTGAAGCTTTCTTT.

V is TRBV7-9 and J is TRBJ1-2; D is ambiguous. CDR1 and CDR2 (germline): SEHNR, FQNEAQ (reference sequence). The CDR3 is 14 residues long. The V and J ends lost 5 bases and 2 bases respectively, with 12 bases between them. CDR3 sequence: CASSPTWANYGYTF. Written as DNA, the CDR3 is TGTGCCAGCAGCCCGACCTGGGCGAACTATGGCTACACCTTC.

CDR3 sequence: CASSLRDPQGGTGELFF. CDR3 nucleotide sequence: TGTGCCAGCAGCTTAAGGGACCCCCAAGGCGGCACCGGGGAGCTGTTTTTT. J is TRBJ2-2 and V is TRBV7-8, with D possibly called TRBD1 or TRBD2 (5 bases each). Trimming removed 2 bases at V and 4 bases at J, with 17 bases between. CDR1 is SGHVS and CDR2 is FQNEAQ in the germline V gene. This CDR3 region has 17 residues.

As to this clone: The identical CDR3 is also encoded by other nucleotide sequences in the sample. This rearrangement joins TRBV18 to TRBJ1-4; no clear D. The V end was cut by 0 bases, the J end by 3 bases, with 5 bases between. This CDR3 comprises 14 residues. In germline, CDR1 is KGHSH, CDR2 LQKENI. This CDR3 reads CASSPPGANEKLFF. CDR3 coding DNA: TGTGCCAGCTCACCACCTGGAGCTAATGAAAAACTGTTTTTT.